The 19 T cell receptor beta chains below all came from one sample that was sequenced in a study of shared clonotypes between healthy human individuals. TCRdb keeps only in-frame clones here, not all; method: immunoSEQ multiplex PCR. Of around 1.4 million clones listed, approximately 98.5% are singletons. Sequencing was carried out using naive CD4+ T cells sorted from blood. Specified subset: CD45RA+ positively selected. The source of these receptors is a man aged 25 to 40 in good health.

The chain combines TRBV29-1 with TRBJ1-4; D possibly corresponds to TRBD1 (5 bases). The germline V gene encodes CDR1 SQVTM and CDR2 ANQGSEA. The V end was cut by 7 bases, the J end by 7 bases, with 13 bases between. CDR3 length: 12 amino acids. CDR3 protein: CSGWQGSEKLFF. The CDR3, as DNA: TGCAGCGGGTGGCAGGGAAGTGAAAAACTGTTTTTT. The full variable domain, rest sourced from reference TRBV29-1 and TRBJ1-4, is SAVISQKPSRDICQRGTSLTIQCQVDSQVTMMFWYRQQPGQSLTLIATANQGSEATYESGFVIDKFPISRPNLTFSTLTVSNMSPEDSSIYLCSGWQGSEKLFFGSGTQLSVL.

The chain joins TRBV19 to TRBJ2-2; 7 bases are a match to TRBD1. V was pared by 3 bases and J by 0 bases, with 4 bases of the junction left unmatched. Germline-derived CDR1 and CDR2 are LNHDA and SQIVND (reference sequence). CDR3 length: 16 residues. The CDR3 is CASSIRDRANTGELFF. DNA for the CDR3: TGTGCCAGTAGTATCCGGGACAGAGCGAACACCGGGGAGCTGTTTTTT.

In this sample, this clone turned up once. The rearrangement links TRBV5-1 to TRBJ1-1; tentative D call: TRBD1 (6 bases). Germline values: CDR1 SGHRS, CDR2 YFSETQ. The CDR3 extends over 15 amino acids. V was shortened by 2 bases and J by 3 bases, with 14 bases between the two germline ends. This CDR3 is CASSFGGLLDTEAFF. The CDR3 bases are TGCGCCAGCAGCTTCGGGGGCCTTCTGGACACTGAAGCTTTCTTT.

J is TRBJ2-7 and V is TRBV2; the D gene is possibly TRBD2 (6 bases). This CDR3 region has 13 residues. Trimming cost V 3 bases and J 7 bases, with 13 bases left between them. From germline, CDR1 is SNHLY and CDR2 FYNNEI. This chain's CDR3 is CASSDYWAGEQYF. In DNA form, the CDR3 reads TGTGCCAGCAGTGATTACTGGGCGGGAGAGCAGTACTTC.

The chain recombines TRBV7-8 with TRBJ2-1; D gene uncertain. CDR1 and CDR2 from the germline V gene are SGHVS and FQNEAQ. V shed 1 base and J shed 8 bases, with 15 bases lying between them. The CDR3 sequence is 15 residues long. Written as DNA, the CDR3 is TGTGCCAGCAGCTTAGAACGACTCAGATACGATGAGCAGTTCTTC. This gives the protein CASSLERLRYDEQFF.

The table lists this clone with a count of one. The CDR3 bases are TGTGCCAGTAGTATTCGCCCGGGACAGTCAAGGGAGACCCAGTACTTC. Protein: CASSIRPGQSRETQYF. The V and J genes are TRBV19 and TRBJ2-5; 7 bases are shared with TRBD1. V was clipped by 3 bases and J by 5 bases; unmatched bases: 12. The CDR3 has 16 residues. Germline V gene data show CDR1 as LNHDA and CDR2 as SQIVND (reference sequence).

This rearrangement joins TRBV27 to TRBJ2-6, with a tentative D call TRBD2 (5 bases). This CDR3 spans 16 amino acids. Trimming shortened V by 1 base and J by 1 base, and 8 bases separated the two germline ends. Per the germline V gene, CDR1 is MNHEY and CDR2 is SMNVEV (reference sequence). This CDR3 reads CASSLFTGSGANVLTF. The CDR3 nucleotides are TGTGCCAGCAGTTTATTTACGGGGTCTGGGGCCAACGTCCTGACTTTC.

This rearrangement joins TRBV5-4 to TRBJ2-5, with 9 bases lining up with TRBD2. Germline values: CDR1 SGHNT, CDR2 YYREEE (reference sequence). The V and J ends lost 3 bases and 3 bases, in that order; junction bases with no gene match: 6. This CDR3 has 15 residues. The CDR3 nucleotides are TGTGCCAGCAGCTCGGCGGCTAGCGGGAAAGAGACCCAGTACTTC. Translating gives CASSSAASGKETQYF.

V usage is TRBV7-8 and J usage is TRBJ2-7; perhaps TRBD2 as D (6 bases). The CDR3 sequence is 15 residues long. The V gene lost 2 bases and the J gene lost 2 bases, with 13 bases spanning the gap. The germline CDR1 and CDR2 sequences are SGHVS and FQNEAQ. The CDR3 sequence: CASSLHLAIPYEQYF. For the CDR3, the DNA is TGTGCCAGCAGCTTACATCTAGCGATCCCCTACGAGCAGTACTTC. The full variable domain, with the rest looked up from reference TRBV7-8 and TRBJ2-7, is GAGVSQSPRYKVAKRGQDVALRCDPISGHVSLFWYQQALGQGPEFLTYFQNEAQLDKSGLPSDRFFAERPEGSVSTLKIQRTQQEDSAVYLCASSLHLAIPYEQYFGPGTRLTVT.

This rearrangement joins TRBV6-5 to TRBJ2-7; 8 nucleotides align to TRBD1. CDR3 length: 12 amino acids. Looked up from germline, CDR1 is MNHEY and CDR2 is SVGAGI. The ends lost 8 bases at V and 7 bases at J; junction bases unmatched: 7. The CDR3 loop is CASGDRSSEQYF. CDR3 DNA: TGTGCCAGCGGGGACAGGTCGAGTGAGCAGTACTTC.

This clone appeared once. V gene TRBV5-6 combines with J gene TRBJ1-1; no reliable D call. The CDR3 has 12 residues. With 0 bases removed from V and 5 bases from J, the gap between germline ends came to 5 bases. CDR1 and CDR2 from the germline V gene are SGHDT and YYEEEE. CDR3 region: CASSLERTEAFF. In DNA, the CDR3 is TGTGCCAGCAGCTTGGAGCGGACTGAAGCTTTCTTT.

This clone was picked up one time. The chain joins TRBV15 to TRBJ2-1; 13 nucleotides line up with TRBD2. The CDR3 runs 16 residues. After removal of 3 bases from V and 4 bases from J, the junction contained 3 bases not matched to a gene. Germline CDR1 reads LNHNV; CDR2 reads YYDKDF (reference sequence). The CDR3 loop reads CATSRGLAGNYNEQFF. In DNA form, the CDR3 reads TGTGCCACCAGCAGGGGACTAGCGGGAAATTACAATGAGCAGTTCTTC.

The chain employs TRBV7-8 and TRBJ1-3, with a tentative D call TRBD1 (6 bases). The germline V gene has CDR1 SGHVS and CDR2 FQNEAQ. Trimming took 4 bases from V and 0 from J, leaving 13 bases between them. CDR3 length: 16 residues. The CDR3, as DNA: TGTGCCAGCAGCTCCCGGACAGAATCCTCTGGAAACACCATATATTTT. Protein product: CASSSRTESSGNTIYF.

About this clone: Being one base from a much bigger clone, this may be a read error. This sample also contains other DNA sequences that code for the same CDR3. V gene TRBV2 combines with J gene TRBJ2-5; D gene ambiguous. The CDR3 has 10 residues. Germline V CDR1 and CDR2: SNHLY, FYNNEI. For the CDR3, the DNA is TGTGCCAGCAGGGAAGAGACCCAGTACTTC. This encodes CASREETQYF.

The V and J genes are TRBV7-2 and TRBJ2-1; the D gene could be TRBD1 or TRBD2 (5 bases each). The germline V gene has CDR1 SGHTA and CDR2 FQGNSA. This CDR3 contains 16 residues. V lost 2 bases to trimming and J lost 0 bases, with 11 bases between them. The CDR3 nucleotides are TGTGCCAGCAGCTTAAGGGGTGGGAGCTCCTACAATGAGCAGTTCTTC. Amino acids: CASSLRGGSSYNEQFF. Together with reference TRBV7-2 and TRBJ2-1, the CDR3 gives the full variable domain: GAGVSQSPSNKVTEKGKDVELRCDPISGHTALYWYRQSLGQGLEFLIYFQGNSAPDKSGLPSDRFSAERTGGSVSTLTIQRTQQEDSAVYLCASSLRGGSSYNEQFFGPGTRLTVL.

Note on this clone: Additional DNA sequences in this sample encode the identical CDR3. The V and J genes are TRBV7-9 and TRBJ2-7; tentatively, D is TRBD1 (5 bases). The CDR3 runs to 13 residues. Germline CDR1 and CDR2: SEHNR and FQNEAQ (reference sequence). The germline V and J ends were trimmed by 3 bases and 0 bases, with 6 bases remaining between them. The CDR3 protein is CASSFDSSYEQYF. CDR3 DNA: TGTGCCAGCAGCTTTGACAGCTCCTACGAGCAGTACTTC. Combining the CDR3 with reference TRBV7-9 and TRBJ2-7 gives the whole variable domain DTGVSQNPRHKITKRGQNVTFRCDPISEHNRLYWYRQTLGQGPEFLTYFQNEAQLEKSRLLSDRFSAERPKGSFSTLEIQRTEQGDSAMYLCASSFDSSYEQYFGPGTRLTVT.

V is TRBV11-3 and J is TRBJ1-5; D gene unclear. In germline, CDR1 is SGHNT, CDR2 YENEEA. There are 16 residues in the CDR3. Trimming took off 0 bases at V and 4 bases at J, with 13 bases between the two ends. CDR3 nucleotide sequence: TGTGCCAGCAGCTTAGATAGGTATACAGATAATCAGCCCCAGCATTTT. Its protein product is CASSLDRYTDNQPQHF. Using reference TRBV11-3 and TRBJ1-5 for the parts outside the CDR3, the full variable domain is EAGVVQSPRYKIIEKKQPVAFWCNPISGHNTLYWYLQNLGQGPELLIRYENEEAVDDSQLPKDRFSAERLKGVDSTLKIQPAELGDSAVYLCASSLDRYTDNQPQHFGDGTRLSIL.

This clone was seen a single time. The chain has TRBV18 and TRBJ2-7, with 7 bases lining up with TRBD2. The ends lost 2 bases at V and 9 bases at J; junction bases unmatched: 7. CDR1 and CDR2 (germline): KGHSH, LQKENI. This CDR3 spans 13 amino acids. The chain's CDR3 is CASSPGGGPVQYF. DNA of the CDR3: TGTGCCAGCTCACCAGGGGGAGGGCCGGTGCAGTACTTC.

On this clone itself: This specimen includes other DNA sequences encoding the same CDR3. The chain uses TRBV7-9 and TRBJ1-1, with D unresolved. Germline V gene lookup returns CDR1 SEHNR and CDR2 FQNEAQ (reference sequence). CDR3 length: 12 residues. V shed 2 bases and J shed 3 bases, with 4 bases lying between them. Here the CDR3 DNA reads TGTGCCAGCAGCTTATCCGACACTGAAGCTTTCTTT. Translating gives CASSLSDTEAFF.